Shown below are 14 T cell receptor beta chains from a single sample sequenced in a study of cytomegalovirus exposure and HLA in healthy donors. PCR primers comprised 60 Vbeta and 13 Jbeta primers. Profiled with immunoSEQ multiplex PCR; TCRdb holds only in-frame clones, not every one. The sample has 62,000 or so clones, roughly 84% seen once; the top ten hold 4.3%. Sequenced material: PBMCs. The receptors shown here come from a man younger than 45 in good health and CMV-seronegative.

This clone has just one count. This chain joins TRBV6-4 and TRBJ2-1; 9 nucleotides line up with TRBD2. V gave up 2 bases and J gave up 8 bases; unmatched junction bases: 7. Germline lookup yields CDR1 MRHNA and CDR2 SNTAGT. This CDR3 region has 15 residues. CDR3 in amino acids: CASSDGRGGPDEQFF. CDR3 nucleotide sequence: TGTGCCAGCAGTGACGGGCGGGGGGGCCCGGATGAGCAGTTCTTC.

The genes are TRBV7-2 and TRBJ1-6, with 7 bases lining up with TRBD1. The CDR3 extends over 15 amino acids. V dropped 5 bases and J dropped 7; count of bases not matched to a gene: 8. Germline CDR1 reads SGHTA; CDR2 reads FQGNSA. For the CDR3, the DNA is TGTGCCAGCAGCCAAGACAGGGTGGGGAATTCACCCCTCCACTTT. It translates to CASSQDRVGNSPLHF. The full variable domain, with the rest looked up from reference TRBV7-2 and TRBJ1-6, is GAGVSQSPSNKVTEKGKDVELRCDPISGHTALYWYRQSLGQGLEFLIYFQGNSAPDKSGLPSDRFSAERTGGSVSTLTIQRTQQEDSAVYLCASSQDRVGNSPLHFGNGTRLTVT.

J is TRBJ1-2 and V is TRBV5-6; no clear D. Per the germline V gene, CDR1 is SGHDT and CDR2 is YYEEEE. Between the trimmed V and J ends, which lost 4 bases and 7 bases, there was a span of 8 bases. The CDR3 covers 11 residues. CDR3 DNA sequence: TGTGCCAGCAGCAGCGCGGGTGGCTACACCTTC. This codes for CASSSAGGYTF.

V and J are TRBV6-5 and TRBJ2-1, with 11 bases aligning to TRBD2. The germline CDR1 and CDR2 sequences are MNHEY and SVGAGI. V gave up 5 bases and J gave up 8 bases; unmatched junction bases: 8. CDR3 size: 15 residues. The CDR3 here is CASSLAGGMGDEQFF. The CDR3 coding sequence is TGTGCCAGCAGTCTAGCGGGGGGCATGGGAGATGAGCAGTTCTTC.

The V call is TRBV21-1, the J call TRBJ2-1; the table calls TRBD1, which could not be checked here. TRBV21-1 is noted as a pseudogene. The CDR3 runs 14 residues. The CDR3 sequence is CASKTDRTYNEQFF. Written as DNA, the CDR3 is TGTGCCAGCAAAACGGACAGGACATACAATGAGCAGTTCTTC.

The J gene is TRBJ2-2, the V gene TRBV5-1; TRBD2 is a possible D gene (7 bases). The CDR3 is made up of 16 amino acids. Germline values: CDR1 SGHRS, CDR2 YFSETQ. The V end lost 3 bases, the J end lost 0 bases, and 12 bases lay between the germline ends. CDR3 loop: CASSSTGGPNTGELFF. The CDR3 DNA reads TGCGCCAGCAGCTCAACGGGGGGCCCGAACACCGGGGAGCTGTTTTTT.

This clone was counted a single time. This sequence joins TRBV7-7 and TRBJ1-2; 12 bases match TRBD1. Germline V gives CDR1 SSHAT, CDR2 FNYEAQ (reference sequence). The CDR3 contains 19 residues. Unmatched junction bases numbered 11, after V lost 1 base and J lost 2 bases. CDR3 region: CASSLGGTGQGALNYGYTF. CDR3 sequence (DNA): TGTGCCAGCAGCTTAGGGGGGACGGGACAGGGGGCCTTAAACTATGGCTACACCTTC.

The chain uses TRBV4-3 and TRBJ2-5, with D perhaps matching TRBD2 (6 bases). CDR3 length equals 17 residues. Trimming left V 0 bases short and J 1 base short, with 15 bases between. Germline V gene sequence: CDR1 LGHNA, CDR2 YSLEER. The CDR3 is CASSQDREKGSQETQYF. CDR3 nucleotides: TGCGCCAGCAGCCAAGATCGGGAGAAGGGGAGCCAAGAGACCCAGTACTTC.

This rearrangement joins TRBV13 to TRBJ1-1; 9 bases agree with TRBD1. V lost 3 bases to trimming and J lost 11 bases; unmatched junction nucleotides: 13. CDR1 and CDR2 from the germline V gene are PRHDT and FYEKMQ (reference sequence). CDR3 size: 15 residues. CDR3 bases: TGTGCCAGCAGCTTCACCCGCACAGGGGGCCACGACGCTTTCTTT. Protein product: CASSFTRTGGHDAFF.

The V call is TRBV27, the J call TRBJ1-6; 8 bases fit TRBD1. CDR3 length: 19 amino acids. From germline, CDR1 is MNHEY and CDR2 SMNVEV (reference sequence). V gave up 2 bases and J gave up 7 bases; unmatched junction bases: 16. This CDR3 reads CASSLIGQGASMGNSPLHF. CDR3 coding DNA: TGTGCCAGCAGTTTAATTGGGCAGGGGGCTTCGATGGGGAATTCACCCCTCCACTTT.

V is TRBV4-2 and J is TRBJ1-5; no clear D gene. The germline V and J ends were trimmed by 5 bases and 2 bases, with 13 bases remaining between them. Germline lookup yields CDR1 LGHNA and CDR2 YNFKEQ. CDR3 size: 15 residues. In nucleotides, the CDR3 is TGTGCCAGCAGCGAGTCCCTCGGGGGCAATCAGCCCCAGCATTTT. The encoded protein is CASSESLGGNQPQHF.

The chain recombines TRBV19 with TRBJ2-2, with 7 bases that match TRBD2. This CDR3 is built from 15 residues. Germline trimming cut 3 bases from V and 6 bases from J; bases unmatched to any gene: 7. CDR1 and CDR2 from the germline V gene are LNHDA and SQIVND (reference sequence). CDR3 coding DNA: TGTGCCAGTAGTATCCTCCGGACTAGGGCCGGGGAGCTGTTTTTT. Its translation: CASSILRTRAGELFF.

This chain connects TRBV19 to TRBJ2-7, with 7 bases identical to TRBD2. Germline CDR1 and CDR2: LNHDA and SQIVND (reference sequence). CDR3 length: 15 residues. J was trimmed by 2 bases and V by 6 bases; bases with no gene match: 10. CDR3 in DNA: TGTGCCAGTAGCCCCGCCTGGAGCGGGACCTACGAGCAGTACTTC. Its translation is CASSPAWSGTYEQYF.

This chain joins TRBV15 and TRBJ2-7; 12 bases are a match to TRBD1. The V segment lost 5 bases and the J segment 5 bases; nucleotides outside the gene matches: 10. The CDR3 runs to 16 residues. Germline assignment: CDR1 LNHNV and CDR2 YYDKDF (reference sequence). The CDR3 is CATSGPGQGARNEQYF. The DNA for the CDR3 is TGTGCCACCAGCGGTCCGGGACAGGGGGCGCGAAACGAGCAGTACTTC.